This T cell receptor beta chain was found in a study of blood T cells in healthy people across ages. The authors ran a second PCR of 7 to 11 cycles using a sample-barcoded 5' primer and a J-beta primer mix. TCRdb passed the 5' RACE reads through MiXCR, listing each CDR3 protein once. Found here are around 900,000 distinct CDR3 sequences, roughly 26% of them singletons; the top ten hold approximately 15%. This clonotype was detected many times. Its specificity is unknown. Study-level points and caveats: Unknown CMV status may confound age-related changes in expanded clones. Correlation between TCR beta diversity and naive T cell percentage was strong.

The germline V gene encodes CDR1 LGHNA and CDR2 YSLEER. The J segment lost 5 bases and the V segment lost 3 bases, leaving 5 bases of the junction unmatched. The CDR3 extends over 14 amino acids. The source of this sequence is a woman of 80 years or more in good health. The chain carries TRBV4-3 and TRBJ2-7; 9 nucleotides match TRBD2. Sequences were obtained from blood. CDR3: CASSHSGRTDEQYF. Here the CDR3 DNA reads TGCGCCAGCAGCCACAGCGGGAGGACCGACGAGCAGTACTTC.